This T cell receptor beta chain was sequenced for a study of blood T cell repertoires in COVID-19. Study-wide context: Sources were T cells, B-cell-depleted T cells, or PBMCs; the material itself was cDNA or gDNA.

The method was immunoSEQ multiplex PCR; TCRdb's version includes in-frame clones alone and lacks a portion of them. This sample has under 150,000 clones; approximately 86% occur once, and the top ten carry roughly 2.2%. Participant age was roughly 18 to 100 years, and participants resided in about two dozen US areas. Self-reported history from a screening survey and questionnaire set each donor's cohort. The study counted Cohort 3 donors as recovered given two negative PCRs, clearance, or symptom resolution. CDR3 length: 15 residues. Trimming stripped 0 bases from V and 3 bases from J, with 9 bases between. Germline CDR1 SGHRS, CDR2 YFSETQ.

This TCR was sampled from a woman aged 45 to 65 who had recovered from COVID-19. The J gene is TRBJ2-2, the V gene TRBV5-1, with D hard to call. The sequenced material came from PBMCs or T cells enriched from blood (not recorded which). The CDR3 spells CASSLEATDTGELFF. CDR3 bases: TGCGCCAGCAGCTTGGAAGCGACGGACACCGGGGAGCTGTTTTTT.